This note documents a single TCR beta chain sequence. Its binding antigen is unknown. Base-call qualities are not available, and no considerably larger clone is one nucleotide away. Cut back by 8 bases and 8 bases, the V and J ends lie 4 bases apart. From the cysteine up to the phenylalanine, the CDR3 has a length of 9 residues. CDR3 DNA only is kept here, 27 bases in frame from base 1. Via the germline V gene (reference sequence), CDR1 is GTSNPN and CDR2 SVGIG. This specimen belongs to a study of TIL therapy for anti-PD-1-resistant metastatic lung cancer (dated by TCRdb to the early 2020s). Background on the whole study: Enrolled patients had a median age of about 53 years (range about 38-80) and a median tumor PD-L1 proportion score of less than 7.5%. Most of the cohort had lung adenocarcinoma, including a handful of EGFR-mutant tumors and two ALK-rearranged tumors, and half of the patients were either current or former smokers. A median non-synonymous tumor mutation burden of about 1.6 mutations per megabase was determined across the cohort by whole-exome sequencing. Tumor and peripheral blood T cell receptor beta sequencing was used to track clonotypes across tumor, expanded TIL product and serial blood samples.

General conclusions and limits of the study: Higher clonality and lower diversity were observed in expanded TIL cultures than in baseline intratumoral T cells (median clonality approximately 6% vs 31%, p < 0.0001). The study protocol defined all tumor marker inferences as exploratory. Clonal turnover during TIL culture was high, and many clones enriched in the product were not detected in the baseline tumor, suggesting clonal contraction instead of faithful expansion. Because the cohort was highly selected, with more treatment-naive, never-smoker and oncogene-addicted patients than is typical, generalizability is limited.

TCR beta CDR3 regions were amplified from genomic DNA with the immunoSEQ v3 hsTCRB kit using bias-controlled multiplex PCR. The TCR libraries were sequenced on an Illumina NextSeq 500 to 1.5 million to 2 million read pairs for survey level or 5-6 million read pairs for deep level. Processing in the source paper ran as follows. The immunoSEQ Analyzer software assigned V, D and J genes, filtered out non-productive sequences, and reported clonality. Repertoires were compared using productive Simpson clonality and Morisita overlap index of productive TRB rearrangements between infused TIL and blood. Not all clones reach the TCRdb copy of this immuneACCESS table, which keeps in-frame sequences only. Checked studies attribute under half of the gap to unresolved V genes and leave the rest unexplained. That table furnishes V, J and clone size, whereas the DNA furnished D and trimming. The sample table records about 48,000 clones; 65% to 80% of these occur just once. Clones ranked in the top ten supply around 5.4% of the sample.

The sample's time point label is to be understood as: pre-treatment sample, taken before nivolumab and TIL therapy. The baseline tumor samples, taken from the same resection that was used to grow TIL, were excised metastases, most often pleural nodules or supraclavicular lymph nodes. Before any PD-1/PD-L1 blockade was given, tumors were harvested, nivolumab was then administered, and patients who progressed went on to receive lymphodepletion, an infusion of expanded TIL, and IL-2. A phase I trial run at two centers enrolled adults with stage 4 NSCLC between late 2017 and early 2020. Samples came from a single-arm, open-label phase I trial of tumor-infiltrating lymphocyte therapy with nivolumab in advanced non-small cell lung cancer. Portions of each resected tumor were snap-frozen in liquid nitrogen and stored at -80 °C. Using laser-capture macrodissection, tumor regions of interest were selected on H&E sections, then pulverized into around 16 mg aliquots and extracted using Qiagen Allprep kits.

The TCR was taken from a person aged 25 to 80 with non-small cell lung cancer. The material sequenced was tumor tissue, taken at baseline. This chain joins TRBV30 to TRBJ1-6, with no reliable assignment of the D segment. The CDR3 is CAGHSPLHF. The DNA sequence is as follows: TGTGCCGGCCATTCACCCCTCCACTTT.